The 15 T cell receptor beta chains reported below all come from one sample, sequenced in a study of blood T cell repertoires in COVID-19 (TCRdb year 2020). Library generation was performed with the immunoSEQ multiplex PCR assay. TCRdb limited this immuneACCESS table to in-frame rearrangements with V and J called. A share of clones is missing; checked studies link under half to unresolved V genes, and the rest is unexplained. A total of under 65,000 clones appear in this sample, roughly 89% of them only once. Around 9% of the sample is held by the ten biggest clonotypes. Source material: peripheral blood. The source is a human donor in a cohort sampled during active COVID-19.

The V gene is TRBV15, the J gene TRBJ1-4, with TRBD1 identical over 8 bases. The V gene end was trimmed by 1 base and the J gene end by 4 bases; junction bases not matched to a gene: 5. The CDR3 spans 16 residues. The germline CDR1 and CDR2 sequences are LNHNV and YYDKDF (reference sequence). The CDR3 sequence is CATSRGGTGYNEKLFF. The CDR3 coding sequence is TGTGCCACCAGCAGAGGCGGGACAGGCTATAATGAAAAACTGTTTTTT. The variable domain in full, completed from reference TRBV15 and TRBJ1-4, reads DAMVIQNPRYQVTQFGKPVTLSCSQTLNHNVMYWYQQKSSQAPKLLFHYYDKDFNNEADTPDNFQSRRPNTSFCFLDIRSPGLGDTAMYLCATSRGGTGYNEKLFFGSGTQLSVL.

The V and J genes are TRBV9 and TRBJ2-5; 9 bases fit TRBD2. The trim removed 0 bases at V and 4 bases at J, leaving 4 bases unmatched. The CDR3 has 15 residues. CDR1 is SGDLS, CDR2 YYNGEE, per germline. CDR3 sequence: CASSVGLAASETQYF. The CDR3 coding sequence is TGTGCCAGCAGCGTAGGACTAGCGGCCTCAGAGACCCAGTACTTC.

This chain joins TRBV4-1 and TRBJ1-1, with 7 bases lining up with TRBD1. Trimming cost V 0 bases and J 5 bases; bases outside gene matches: 9. From germline, CDR1 is MGHRA and CDR2 YSYEKL. This CDR3 contains 16 residues. The CDR3 protein is CASSQEGKGRGTEAFF. The CDR3 region has the DNA TGCGCCAGCAGCCAAGAGGGTAAGGGCAGGGGGACTGAAGCTTTCTTT.

In its sample, this clone was seen once. J is TRBJ1-5 and V is TRBV28; D gene ambiguous. CDR1 and CDR2 (germline): MDHEN, SYDVKM. The CDR3 sequence is 12 residues long. Trimming shortened V by 1 base and J by 5 bases, and 3 bases separated the two germline ends. The CDR3 coding sequence is TGTGCCAGCAGTTTATCCGATCAGCCCCAGCATTTT. It codes for CASSLSDQPQHF.

V gene TRBV11-1 combines with J gene TRBJ2-5; a weak D match, TRBD1 (5 bases). The length of the CDR3 is 14 residues. Deletions cut 3 bases from V and 6 bases from J, with 14 bases between. Germline CDR1 is SGHAT and CDR2 is FQDESV (reference sequence). The DNA for the CDR3 is TGTGCCAGCAGCTTGAGAAGGACACATCAGACCCAGTACTTC. Its translation is CASSLRRTHQTQYF.

The chain employs TRBV28 and TRBJ1-1; 11 bases map to TRBD1. CDR3 size: 18 residues. Germline trimming cut 5 bases from V and 5 bases from J; bases unmatched to any gene: 16. Germline values: CDR1 MDHEN, CDR2 SYDVKM. This CDR3 is CASSPYGGGQGVGTEAFF. The CDR3, as DNA: TGTGCCAGCAGTCCCTACGGGGGGGGACAGGGGGTAGGTACTGAAGCTTTCTTT.

The CDR3 loop reads CASSPPGTYASTEAFF. CDR3 in DNA: TGTGCCAGCTCACCACCCGGGACATATGCTTCTACTGAAGCTTTCTTT. The gene calls are TRBV18 and TRBJ1-1; D is possibly TRBD1 (6 bases). The germline V gene encodes CDR1 KGHSH and CDR2 LQKENI. V lost 0 bases and J 5 bases, leaving 16 bases between the germline ends. The length of the CDR3 is 16 residues. Full variable domain (rest looked up from reference TRBV18 and TRBJ1-1): NAGVMQNPRHLVRRRGQEARLRCSPMKGHSHVYWYRQLPEEGLKFMVYLQKENIIDESGMPKERFSAEFPKEGPSILRIQQVVRGDSAAYFCASSPPGTYASTEAFFGQGTRLTVV.

The chain employs TRBV15 and TRBJ1-5, with TRBD1 matching 9 bases. V shed 3 bases and J 3 bases; nucleotides not matched to a gene: 3. Germline CDR1 LNHNV, CDR2 YYDKDF (reference sequence). The CDR3 is 15 amino acids. The chain's CDR3 is CATSSDRGINQPQHF. The CDR3 DNA follows: TGTGCCACCAGCAGCGACAGGGGGATCAATCAGCCCCAGCATTTT.

V is TRBV19 and J is TRBJ1-1; D not resolved. Germline-derived CDR1 and CDR2 are LNHDA and SQIVND (reference sequence). The CDR3 has 14 residues. V lost 1 base to trimming and J lost 3 bases, with 9 bases between them. The CDR3 is CASSIVGQYTEAFF. The CDR3 region has the DNA TGTGCCAGTAGTATAGTTGGGCAGTACACTGAAGCTTTCTTT.

The J gene is TRBJ2-7, the V gene TRBV12-5, with D possibly being TRBD2 (5 bases). The germline V gene encodes CDR1 LGHNT and CDR2 FRNRAP. CDR3 length: 15 amino acids. V was cut by 7 bases and J by 2 bases, with 18 bases left in between. The CDR3 sequence: CASAPASGGTYEQYF. In DNA, the CDR3 is TGTGCTAGTGCGCCCGCCTCCGGAGGAACCTACGAGCAGTACTTC.

The gene calls are TRBV9 and TRBJ2-1; 8 positions agree with TRBD2. The CDR3 has 16 residues. Per germline, CDR1 SGDLS and CDR2 YYNGEE. The J segment lost 9 bases and the V segment lost 0 bases, leaving 11 bases of the junction unmatched. CDR3 residues: CASSVVPGGLTSEQFF. CDR3 bases: TGTGCCAGCAGCGTAGTTCCGGGGGGGCTAACGAGTGAGCAGTTCTTC.

The chain links TRBV25-1 to TRBJ1-5, with 8 bases lining up with TRBD1. The V segment lost 6 bases and the J segment 6 bases; nucleotides outside the gene matches: 4. In germline, CDR1 is MGHDK, CDR2 SYGVNS. This CDR3 is built from 13 residues. CDR3 in DNA: TGTGCCAGCAGCAGGGGGCCGGGTCAGCCCCAGCATTTT. Protein product: CASSRGPGQPQHF.

This sequence joins TRBV25-1 and TRBJ1-2, with D hard to call. Trimming left V 1 base short and J 6 bases short, with 12 bases between. Per the germline V gene, CDR1 is MGHDK and CDR2 is SYGVNS. The CDR3 runs to 14 residues. CDR3 in amino acids: CASSESPSIHGYTF. As DNA, the CDR3 is TGTGCCAGCAGTGAATCCCCGTCTATCCATGGCTACACCTTC.

The chain recombines TRBV3-1 (or the pseudogene TRBV3-2) with TRBJ1-3; D call uncertain. CDR1 and CDR2 from the germline V gene are LGHDT and YNNKEL (reference sequence). With 7 bases removed from V and 3 bases from J, the gap between germline ends came to 7 bases. This CDR3 comprises 12 residues. The CDR3 coding sequence is TGTGCCAGCACCCGGGTTGGAAACACCATATATTTT. The encoded protein is CASTRVGNTIYF.

The chain is built from TRBV7-3 and TRBJ2-3; 10 nucleotides line up with TRBD2. V lost 0 bases and J lost 2; bases outside the gene matches: 2. Germline V gives CDR1 SGHTA, CDR2 FQGTGA. The CDR3 contains 16 residues. The CDR3 nucleotides are TGTGCCAGCAGCTTAACGCTAGCGGGGGTCACAGATACGCAGTATTTT. Protein: CASSLTLAGVTDTQYF.